A selection of T cell receptor beta chains follows, all from one sample in a study of blood T cells in healthy people across ages. TCRdb re-called the 5' RACE reads with MiXCR, one entry per CDR3 protein. The sample yields around 790,000 distinct CDR3 sequences, under 45% seen once. Sequenced material: blood. All receptors derive from a man in his 60s in good health. Each CDR3 is given with its conserved first and last residue. The D gene is left open where the match is weak. The size of a clone is reported for some rows only, either as once, few or many, or as a class for expanded clones.

D gene	V gene	J gene	clone size	CDR3 DNA	CDR3 protein
.	TRBV7-2	TRBJ2-7	.	TGTGCCAGCAGCCCTAAACGTGACGGAGAGCAGTACTTC	CASSPKRDGEQYF
.	TRBV12-3/TRBV12-4	TRBJ2-6	.	TGTGCCAGCAGGTCGATCTCTGGGGCCAACGTCCTGACTTTC	CASRSISGANVLTF
.	TRBV4-1	TRBJ2-5	.	TGCGCCAGCAGCCAAGAGTATCGGCGGGGGCCAGAGACCCAGTACTTC	CASSQEYRRGPETQYF
.	TRBV10-3	TRBJ1-5	.	TGTGCCATCAGTGGCGACAGTATCAATCAGCCCCAGCATTTT	CAISGDSINQPQHF
TRBD1	TRBV5-1	TRBJ1-2	.	TGCGCCAGCAGCTTGGTGGGGACAGGTGACAATGGCTACACCTTC	CASSLVGTGDNGYTF
.	TRBV20-1	TRBJ1-4	.	TGCAGTGCCAGTACAACTAATGAAAAACTGTTTTTT	CSASTTNEKLFF
.	TRBV11-2	TRBJ2-3	.	TGTGCCAGCAGCACCCGGACAGTCGCAGATACGCAGTATTTT	CASSTRTVADTQYF
.	TRBV12-3/TRBV12-4	TRBJ2-7	.	TGTGCCAGCAGTTCAGGGGCCCCCTACGAGCAGTACTTC	CASSSGAPYEQYF
TRBD2	TRBV11-2	TRBJ2-7	.	TGTGCCAGCAGCTCCTTTATGGGGGGGAACTACGAGCAGTACTTC	CASSSFMGGNYEQYF
.	TRBV12-5	TRBJ2-1	.	TGTGCTAGTGGAAATAGCTTCGGTGAGCAGTTCTTC	CASGNSFGEQFF
.	TRBV6-2/TRBV6-3	TRBJ2-7	.	TGTGCCAGCTCCTCGGTCGGGGCTGGAGGCTACGAGCAGTACTTC	CASSSVGAGGYEQYF
TRBD2	TRBV4-2	TRBJ2-1	.	TGTGCCAGCAGCCAAGATCCCCAGCGGGGGGGCCGGGAGCAGTTCTTC	CASSQDPQRGGREQFF
.	TRBV9	TRBJ1-1	many	TGTGCCAGCAGCGTAGTGGGCCACAACACTGAAGCTTTCTTT	CASSVVGHNTEAFF
.	TRBV20-1	TRBJ2-1	.	TGCAGTGTTCGTCTGGGGCTGAGCTCCTACAATGAGCAGTTCTTC	CSVRLGLSSYNEQFF
.	TRBV29-1	TRBJ2-5	many	TGCAGCTCCAGGGTTGGAGAGACCCAGTACTTC	CSSRVGETQYF
TRBD2	TRBV24-1	TRBJ2-3	few	TGTGCCACCAGTGATTGGACTAGCGGGGGGACAGATACGCAGTATTTT	CATSDWTSGGTDTQYF
.	TRBV4-1	TRBJ2-1	few	TGCGCCAGCAGCCACCTAGGTCGCAATGAGCAGTTCTTC	CASSHLGRNEQFF
TRBD2	TRBV13	TRBJ2-1	.	TGTGCCAGCAGGAGGGGACTAGCGGGGGGGAGTGGGTCCTACAATGAGCAGTTCTTC	CASRRGLAGGSGSYNEQFF
.	TRBV2	TRBJ2-3	.	TGTGCCAGCAAGGAGGGGGCGGATACGCAGTATTTT	CASKEGADTQYF
TRBD1	TRBV20-1	TRBJ2-7	many	TGCAGTGCTAGTGGGACAGGGAACTACGAGCAGTACTTC	CSASGTGNYEQYF
.	TRBV18	TRBJ2-4	.	TGTGCCAGCTCACCTGGACAGAACCTCCGGGACATTCAGTCCTTC	CASSPGQNLRDIQSF
.	TRBV4-3	TRBJ1-1	.	TGCGCCAGCAGCCAAGAGCAGGAAGACATGAACACTGAAGCTTTCTTT	CASSQEQEDMNTEAFF
.	TRBV6-4	TRBJ2-7	many	TGTGCCAGCAGTGACCACGAGCAGTACTTC	CASSDHEQYF
TRBD1	TRBV6-2/TRBV6-3	TRBJ1-1	.	TGTGCCAGCAGCCCCGACAGGGGGAGGTCGAACACTGAAGCTTTCTTT	CASSPDRGRSNTEAFF
TRBD2	TRBV11-2	TRBJ2-3	.	TGTGCCAGCAGCCCGACTAGCGTGGCAGATACGCAGTATTTT	CASSPTSVADTQYF
TRBD1	TRBV12-3/TRBV12-4	TRBJ2-7	.	TGTGCCAGCAGGGGACAGAGGTACGAGCAGTACTTC	CASRGQRYEQYF
.	TRBV30	TRBJ2-1	few	TGTGCCTGGAGGAGGATCTCGGGGAATGAGCAGTTCTTC	CAWRRISGNEQFF
.	TRBV7-9	TRBJ1-1	few	TGTGCCAGCAGCTTAACCCAAGGCGGGGGACCTGAAGCTTTCTTT	CASSLTQGGGPEAFF
.	TRBV5-8	TRBJ2-7	.	TGTGCCAGCAGCTTCCCTCCGGCCCACTCCTACGAGCAGTACTTC	CASSFPPAHSYEQYF
TRBD1	TRBV6-1	TRBJ2-7	.	TGTGCCAGCAGTGAAGTAGACAGGGGTCGGGAGCAGTACTTC	CASSEVDRGREQYF
.	TRBV7-2	TRBJ1-6	.	TGTGCCAGCAGCTGGCAGGGTGAAAATTCACCCCTCCACTTT	CASSWQGENSPLHF
.	TRBV12-3/TRBV12-4	TRBJ2-7	few	TGTGCCAGCAGTTCAGACACCTCCCGGACAACTATCTCCTACGAGCAGTACTTC	CASSSDTSRTTISYEQYF
TRBD1	TRBV5-1	TRBJ2-2	.	TGCGCCAGCAGCTTCGGCGACAGGGGGATGTCCGGGGAGCTGTTTTTT	CASSFGDRGMSGELFF
.	TRBV6-1	TRBJ2-7	.	TGTGCCAGCAGGTCGAGAGTGAAAAGCTCCTACGAGCAGTACTTC	CASRSRVKSSYEQYF
TRBD1	TRBV4-1	TRBJ1-1	few	TGCGCCAGCAGCCAAGATCAGACGGGACAGCACACTGAAGCTTTCTTT	CASSQDQTGQHTEAFF
.	TRBV6-1	TRBJ2-3	once	TGTGCCTGCAGTTCGAGGGCGACAGATACGCAGTATTTT	CACSSRATDTQYF
.	TRBV25-1	TRBJ1-1	once	TGTGCCAGCTCTTACAGGGAAGGAGCTTTCTTT	CASSYREGAFF
TRBD1	TRBV7-2	TRBJ2-1	few	TGTGCCAGCAGCTTAGGGGGGACAGGGGAGGCCAATGAGCAGTTCTTC	CASSLGGTGEANEQFF
TRBD1	TRBV7-2	TRBJ1-2	.	TGTGCCAGCAGCGAAAGACAGGGGCCCTACTCTGGCTACACCTTC	CASSERQGPYSGYTF
.	TRBV20-1	TRBJ1-6	.	TGCAGTGCTAGAGATGGGGGGAGCTGGAATTCACCCCTCCACTTT	CSARDGGSWNSPLHF
.	TRBV5-1	TRBJ1-2	.	TGCGCCAGCAGCTTGGATACGGGCCCCTATGGCTACACCTTC	CASSLDTGPYGYTF
TRBD1	TRBV6-2/TRBV6-3	TRBJ2-7	.	TGTGCCAGCGTCCGGGACAGGGTCCGCGAGCAGTACTTC	CASVRDRVREQYF